This T cell receptor beta chain is from a study of beta chain features in type 1 diabetes (dated by TCRdb to 2016 to 2018). General notes on the study: Mean age, gender distribution, total cell number and subset yield did not differ between patients and healthy donors. A total of roughly 100 million sorted cells were examined across all samples, and the number of cells per subset was strongly correlated with RNA yield. In the study, recently diagnosed type 1 diabetes patients and matched healthy donors were compared on the TCRB repertoires of their sorted circulating CD4+ T cell subsets. Regulatory and stem cell-like memory subsets were obtained from only 8 patients and about 8 healthy donors, while naive and central memory subsets were obtained from all 30 or so donors.

Trimming takes 3 bases from V and 2 bases from J, and the germline ends sit 10 bases apart. Its CDR3 holds 14 amino acids, cysteine through phenylalanine. Of the read, only the CDR3 DNA is kept; its 42 bases are in frame from base 1. CDR1 and CDR2, looked up from the germline V gene, are MDHEN and SYDVKM. The High Capacity cDNA Reverse Transcription Kit was used to reverse transcribe all of the isolated RNA, meaning that expressed TCRB transcripts were what got sequenced. Deep immunoSEQ sequencing was performed on naive, central memory and regulatory T cell samples, with an average of roughly 4 million total reads per sample. After sorted cells were lysed in RLT buffer, RNA was extracted with DNase-treated RNeasy Micro or Mini kits, with the choice depending on cell number. To prevent cross-contamination, every cell subset was processed on its own, while patient and healthy donor samples were processed together. The immunoSEQ multiplex PCR was used to amplify TCRB sequences from cDNA, generating 87-bp fragments that spanned the CDR3 region. Sequencing of the amplicons was done on the Illumina HiSeq platform. Turning to the authors' computational methods: Synthetic template baselines were used to correct PCR bias computationally, reads within Hamming distance 2 were collapsed together, and singletons that could not be merged were discarded. Reads were aligned to IMGT to assign V, D and J genes, CDR3 length, and insertions or deletions at six rearrangement sites. Clonotype counts were normalized to sorted cell number within each subset before computing true diversity and Gini coefficients with the tcR R package. Repertoire sharing was quantified using the overlap coefficient calculated on TCRB nucleotide sequences. Out-of-frame TCRB sequences from naive cells were analyzed as a proxy for the pre-selection repertoire. TCRdb's version of the immuneACCESS table is confined to in-frame rearrangements and falls short of the full clone set. An unresolved V gene accounts for under half of the shortfall where checked; the remainder is of unknown origin. The V and J calls and clone size are taken from that table; D and trimming were inferred from the DNA. The sample table contains 970,000 or so clones; only one count was recorded for 15% to 20% of them. The top ten clones comprise 0.02% to 0.03% of the sample.

In the case of this clone: There is no known antigen for this receptor. Base qualities were left out, and no much larger clone turns up one base away.

General study outcomes and caveats: Sequencing cDNA rather than genomic DNA could over-represent highly expressing activated cells, although activation and CD3 levels did not differ between groups. Naive, central memory and regulatory TCRB repertoires appeared to be more alike among patients than among healthy donors. Shorter templates might have been favored by PCR, but patient and control samples were amplified and corrected together, so both groups would have been affected equally by any skew. A moderate but significant shortening of TCRB CDR3 length was observed in type 1 diabetes patients in all four CD4+ subsets. At VDJ recombination sites, type 1 diabetes patients had fewer insertions and more deleted nucleotides, which implies abnormalities in thymic rearrangement. HLA sub-analyses involved small numbers of individuals, so any influence of HLA type on TCRB rearrangement remained unresolved.

From each donor, a single peripheral blood sample of around 0.12 L on average was drawn into heparinised tubes. Naive, central memory, regulatory and stem cell-like memory CD4+ T cells were sorted on a BD FACSAria II using a panel including CD45RO, CCR7, CD25, CD127, CD95 and CD27. All sorted populations exceeded 98% purity. PBMCs were separated immediately by Lymphoprep density gradient centrifugation and were stained directly, without being cultured. So that batch effects would be minimized, each experiment stained and sorted samples in pairs, pairing one healthy donor with one patient. Sequencing was done on a sample of naive CD4+ T cells from blood. According to the study, the label for this sample's cell subset or site signals: true naive CD4+ T cells. The V and J segments used are TRBV28 and TRBJ1-2; too little of a D gene remains to name it. This receptor was taken from a woman younger than 35 in good health. In nucleotide form, the sequence is TGTGCCAGCAGTTTTTCGGGCAGAAACTATGGCTACACCTTC. This translates into CASSFSGRNYGYTF.